Here is one T cell receptor (beta chain) with its context. Its antigen remains unknown. The data are from a study of untreated major depressive disorder. Generated by immunoSEQ multiplex PCR, the TCRdb table keeps only in-frame clones and is missing some. Of 17,000 or so clones listed, about 92% are singletons. Points from the study as a whole: CD4+ T cells from depressed patients used TRBV05-01 (Vbeta 5.1) more often than controls. Differences in TRBV25-01 and TRBV02-01 usage did not reach significance.

Blood, 25 to 30 ml, was drawn into EDTA tubes. Trimming removed 5 bases from V and 5 bases from J, with 6 bases in between. This CDR3 is built from 11 residues. Germline V lookup: CDR1 SGHTA, CDR2 FQGNSA. This TCR was recovered from a woman aged 35 to 49 with major depressive disorder. The sample consisted of CD4+ T cells from PBMCs. This chain connects TRBV7-2 to TRBJ2-5; D not resolved. Here the CDR3 reads CASSPRETQYF. The CDR3 DNA reads as TGTGCCAGCAGCCCTCGGGAGACCCAGTACTTC.